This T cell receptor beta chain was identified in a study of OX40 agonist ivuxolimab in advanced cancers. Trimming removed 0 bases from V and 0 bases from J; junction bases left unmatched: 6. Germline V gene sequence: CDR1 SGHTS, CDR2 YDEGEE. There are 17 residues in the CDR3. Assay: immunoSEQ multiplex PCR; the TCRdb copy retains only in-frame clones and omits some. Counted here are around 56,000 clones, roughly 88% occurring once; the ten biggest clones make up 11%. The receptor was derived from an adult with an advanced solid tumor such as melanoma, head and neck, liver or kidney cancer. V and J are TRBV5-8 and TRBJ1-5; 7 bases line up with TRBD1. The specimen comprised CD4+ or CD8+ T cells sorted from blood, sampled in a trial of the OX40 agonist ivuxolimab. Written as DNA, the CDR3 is TGTGCCAGCAGCTTGGCACAGGGGAGCTATAGCAATCAGCCCCAGCATTTT. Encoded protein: CASSLAQGSYSNQPQHF.